Described below is a single T cell receptor beta chain sequence and its context. Its antigen is still unknown. This sample was included in a study of T cells after yellow fever vaccination. For the study at large: Low-cell-number fractions underwent preparation using SMART-Seq v4 Ultra Low Input.

Study results and limitations: The bulk population could contribute abundant contaminating clonotypes to FACS-sorted repertoires. Subsequent booster samples again held most clones from primary vaccination (less than 98% CD4, nearly 90% CD8).

Universal primer sites and UMIs were introduced during 5'RACE template-switching synthesis of TCR cDNA. Via MiXCR, TCRdb re-called the 5' RACE reads, giving one row per CDR3 protein. The table records 110,000 to 150,000 distinct CDR3 sequences, more than 6.5% of them present only once. V lost 0 bases to trimming and J lost 5 bases, with 15 bases between them. CDR1 is MNHEY, CDR2 SVGAGI, per germline. The CDR3 covers 16 residues. The source is a man aged 25 to 45 who received the YFV17D yellow fever vaccine. The sample in question was CD4+ T cells sorted from PBMCs, obtained 10 days after the yellow fever booster vaccination. The chain links TRBV6-5 to TRBJ2-3, with a tentative D call TRBD2 (7 bases). As DNA, the CDR3 is TGTGCCAGCAGTTACTCGGGGGGGCAAGCAGGAGATACGCAGTATTTT. Its translation: CASSYSGGQAGDTQYF.